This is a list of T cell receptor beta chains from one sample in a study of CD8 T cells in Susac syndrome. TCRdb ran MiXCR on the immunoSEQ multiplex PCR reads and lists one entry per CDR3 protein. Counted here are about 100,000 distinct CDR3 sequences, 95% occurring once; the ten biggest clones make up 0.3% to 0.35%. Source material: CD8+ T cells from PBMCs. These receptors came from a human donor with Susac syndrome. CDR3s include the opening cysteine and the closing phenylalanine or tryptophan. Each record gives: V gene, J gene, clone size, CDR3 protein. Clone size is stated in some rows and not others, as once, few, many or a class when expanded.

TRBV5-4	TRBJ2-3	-	CASSLIGLAGATDTQYF
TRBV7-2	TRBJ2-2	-	CASSLRLDPSGELFF
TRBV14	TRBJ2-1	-	CASSQDRGGRAHNEQFF
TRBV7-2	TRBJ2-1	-	CASSPQAAYEQFF
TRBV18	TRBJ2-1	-	CASSPWSSGTYNEQFF
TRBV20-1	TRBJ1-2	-	CSASGTGDYGYTF
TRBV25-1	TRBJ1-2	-	CASSGQGPLYGYTF
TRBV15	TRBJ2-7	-	CATSPSMDGTSYEQYF
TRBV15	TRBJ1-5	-	CATGHSGSQPQHF
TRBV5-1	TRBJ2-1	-	CASRLGREQFF
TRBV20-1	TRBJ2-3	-	CSARGGKRDTQYF
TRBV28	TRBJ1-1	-	CASSPGTLGAFF
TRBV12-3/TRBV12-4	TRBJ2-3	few	CASSLLRGTDTQYF
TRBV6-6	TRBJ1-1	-	CASSIGGEAFF
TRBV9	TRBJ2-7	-	CASSEGGTAAYEQYF
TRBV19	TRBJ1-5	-	CASSMGGGAISNQPQHF
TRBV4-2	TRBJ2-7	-	CASSQESGLAVMYEQYF
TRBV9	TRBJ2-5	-	CASSVVVAGGRETQYF
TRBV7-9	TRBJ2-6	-	CASSLSWANVLTF
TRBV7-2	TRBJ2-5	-	CASSLVSFVAEQETQYF
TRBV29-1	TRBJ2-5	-	CSVVLGGGLAQYF
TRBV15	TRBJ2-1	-	CATSTGGVHEQFF
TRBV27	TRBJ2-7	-	CASSLRREGQEQYF
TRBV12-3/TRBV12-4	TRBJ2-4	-	CASRGLRGNIQYF
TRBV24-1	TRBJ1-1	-	CATSRGMNTEAFF
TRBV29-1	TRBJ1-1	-	CSVVMGTEAFF
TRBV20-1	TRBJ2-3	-	CSADSGRSTDTQYF
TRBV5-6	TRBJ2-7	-	CASSRALYEQYF
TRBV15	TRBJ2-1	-	CATSRDRGNNEQFF
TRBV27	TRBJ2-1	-	CASSWDSSYNEQFF
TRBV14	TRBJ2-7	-	CASSQGRGVLYEQYF
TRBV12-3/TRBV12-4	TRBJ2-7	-	CASRPNGRGGIYEQYF
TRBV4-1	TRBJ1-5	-	CASSQVSVTDSNQPQHF
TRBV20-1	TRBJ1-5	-	CSARDLGGQPQHF
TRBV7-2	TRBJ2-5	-	CASSLVASGRAGETQYF
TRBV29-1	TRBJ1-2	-	CSVPWRGGGYTF